These 20 T cell receptor beta chains originate from one sample sequenced in a study of CD8+ T cells in alopecia areata. Stated treatment: oral pan-JAK inhibitor, 5-10 mg twice daily. Extracted RNA was reverse transcribed, and the resulting cDNA served as sequencing template. TCRdb keeps only in-frame clones here, not all; method: immunoSEQ multiplex PCR. Of 140,000 to 150,000 clones listed, less than 70% are singletons. Sample: CD8+ T cells sorted from blood, taken at week 4, from a patient treated with tofacitinib. The source is a human donor with alopecia areata.

The genes are TRBV13 and TRBJ2-1; D gene uncertain. CDR1 and CDR2 from the germline V gene are PRHDT and FYEKMQ (reference sequence). V lost 5 bases and J 6 bases, leaving 8 bases between the germline ends. The CDR3 contains 12 residues. This chain's CDR3 is CASSLVVNEQFF. The CDR3 DNA reads TGTGCCAGCAGCCTAGTGGTCAATGAGCAGTTCTTC.

The rearrangement joins TRBV30 to TRBJ1-1, with no clear D. The length of the CDR3 is 12 residues. The V gene lost 0 bases and the J gene lost 6 bases, with 8 bases spanning the gap. CDR1 and CDR2 from the germline V gene are GTSNPN and SVGIG (reference sequence). CDR3 DNA: TGTGCCTGGAGTGTATTGGACGCTGAAGCTTTCTTT. Its translation: CAWSVLDAEAFF.

The genes are TRBV4-3 and TRBJ2-3, with 9 bases fitting TRBD2. The CDR3 runs to 16 residues. CDR1 and CDR2 (germline): LGHNA, YSLEER. Germline trimming cut 0 bases from V and 2 bases from J; bases unmatched to any gene: 3. The CDR3 coding sequence is TGCGCCAGCAGCCAAGAGGCTAGCGGGGCCACAGATACGCAGTATTTT. The encoded protein is CASSQEASGATDTQYF.

The chain recombines TRBV10-3 with TRBJ2-1; no definite D call. V gave up 7 bases and J gave up 7 bases, with 8 bases separating them. Germline V CDR1 and CDR2: ENHRY, SYGVKD. The CDR3 runs 11 residues. The CDR3 spells CAITQGNEQFF. CDR3 bases: TGTGCCATCACCCAAGGGAATGAGCAGTTCTTC.

This clone was counted a few times. CDR3 loop: CASSDMGGESSYNEQFF. CDR3 bases: TGTGCCAGCAGTGATATGGGGGGCGAGAGCTCCTACAATGAGCAGTTCTTC. The V gene is TRBV2, the J gene TRBJ2-1; possibly TRBD1 or TRBD2 for D (6 bases each). CDR1 is SNHLY, CDR2 FYNNEI, per germline. This CDR3 has 17 residues. Trimming removed 3 bases at V and 0 bases at J, with 15 bases between. Full variable domain (outside the CDR3, taken from reference TRBV2 and TRBJ2-1): EPEVTQTPSHQVTQMGQEVILRCVPISNHLYFYWYRQILGQKVEFLVSFYNNEISEKSEIFDDQFSVERPDGSNFTLKIRSTKLEDSAMYFCASSDMGGESSYNEQFFGPGTRLTVL.

This clone showed up just a few times. The CDR3 sequence: CSVERDREWTQYF. The CDR3 DNA reads TGCAGCGTCGAACGGGACAGGGAATGGACCCAGTACTTC. The chain carries TRBV29-1 and TRBJ2-5; 9 nucleotides match TRBD1. This CDR3 region has 13 residues. J lost 7 bases, V lost 6 bases, and 9 bases had no gene match. Per the germline V gene, CDR1 is SQVTM and CDR2 is ANQGSEA.

The chain combines TRBV2 with TRBJ2-2, with 8 bases identical to TRBD1. Trimming cost V 1 base and J 5 bases; bases outside gene matches: 6. Germline CDR1 reads SNHLY; CDR2 reads FYNNEI. The CDR3 contains 16 residues. The CDR3 sequence: CASSEVDRAETGELFF. The CDR3 DNA follows: TGTGCCAGCAGTGAAGTGGACAGGGCAGAGACCGGGGAGCTGTTTTTT.

The J gene is TRBJ2-4, the V gene TRBV27; D could derive from TRBD1 or TRBD2 (5 bases each). The CDR3 loop spans 15 amino acids. V dropped 5 bases and J dropped 0 bases, with 11 bases sitting between them. CDR1 is MNHEY and CDR2 is SMNVEV in the germline V gene (reference sequence). The CDR3 DNA reads as TGTGCCAGCAGTCTGGGACCGGTAGCCAAAAACATTCAGTACTTC. It yields the protein CASSLGPVAKNIQYF.

V gene TRBV30 combines with J gene TRBJ2-1; TRBD2 matches 9 bases. The CDR3 consists of 15 residues. The V gene's germline CDR1 is GTSNPN and CDR2 SVGIG (reference sequence). V lost 1 base, J lost 9 bases, and 10 bases stayed unmatched. The CDR3 sequence is CAWSGAGGGESEQFF. In DNA form, the CDR3 reads TGTGCCTGGAGTGGAGCGGGGGGAGGCGAGAGTGAGCAGTTCTTC.

V gene TRBV13 combines with J gene TRBJ2-2; either TRBD1 or TRBD2 may supply D (5 bases each). The CDR3 sequence is 13 residues long. Germline lookup yields CDR1 PRHDT and CDR2 FYEKMQ (reference sequence). V dropped 3 bases and J dropped 5 bases, with 7 bases sitting between them. CDR3 loop: CASSFWGTGELFF. The CDR3 nucleotides read TGTGCCAGCAGCTTCTGGGGGACCGGGGAGCTGTTTTTT.

The CDR3 is CASLGPDYEQYF. CDR3 DNA: TGTGCCTCCCTGGGGCCCGACTACGAGCAGTACTTC. V gene TRBV30 combines with J gene TRBJ2-7, with D possibly TRBD1 on 5 matching bases. CDR1 is GTSNPN and CDR2 is SVGIG in the germline V gene (reference sequence). V was shortened by 7 bases and J by 3 bases, with 13 bases between the two germline ends. The CDR3 is 12 amino acids.

This sequence joins TRBV15 and TRBJ1-6; no firm D call. Germline CDR1 is LNHNV and CDR2 is YYDKDF (reference sequence). The CDR3 has 15 residues. V was clipped by 1 base and J by 4 bases, with 8 bases between them. The CDR3 sequence: CATSRAGSYNSPLHF. The CDR3 bases are TGTGCCACCAGCAGAGCGGGATCGTATAATTCACCCCTCCACTTT.

The rearrangement links TRBV5-4 to TRBJ1-2; possibly TRBD1 for D (6 bases). Germline CDR1 is SGHNT and CDR2 is YYREEE (reference sequence). The CDR3 totals 15 residues. V was cut by 5 bases and J by 6 bases, with 20 bases left in between. The chain's CDR3 is CASSSDREGLDGYTF. CDR3 coding DNA: TGTGCCAGCAGTTCGGACAGAGAAGGTTTGGATGGCTACACCTTC.

V is TRBV29-1 and J is TRBJ2-2; D is perhaps TRBD2 (5 bases). Trimming removed 2 bases from V and 3 bases from J, with 7 bases in between. This CDR3 region has 13 residues. CDR1 and CDR2 from the germline V gene are SQVTM and ANQGSEA. The CDR3 DNA reads as TGCAGCGTTGAAACAGCGGACACCGGGGAGCTGTTTTTT. Protein product: CSVETADTGELFF.

This chain links TRBV6-5 with TRBJ2-7, with D possibly being TRBD1 or TRBD2 (5 bases each). The CDR3 contains 12 residues. From germline, CDR1 is MNHEY and CDR2 SVGAGI. Trimming cost V 6 bases and J 6 bases, with 12 bases left between them. CDR3 nucleotides: TGTGCCAGCAGAACGTCGGGGCGCGAGCAGTACTTC. Protein sequence: CASRTSGREQYF.

At least ten counts were recorded for this clone. The chain joins TRBV28 to TRBJ2-1; D tentatively fits TRBD1 or TRBD2 (5 bases each). Germline CDR1 MDHEN, CDR2 SYDVKM. Trimming pared 2 bases from V and 0 bases from J, leaving 17 bases between. This CDR3 is 18 amino acids long. Here the CDR3 reads CASSLGFGASSSYNEQFF. For the CDR3, the DNA is TGTGCCAGCAGTTTAGGGTTCGGGGCTTCGAGCTCCTACAATGAGCAGTTCTTC.

This rearrangement joins TRBV15 to TRBJ2-1; either TRBD1 or TRBD2 may fit D (5 bases each). The CDR3 has 13 residues. The V and J ends lost 0 bases and 12 bases respectively, with 12 bases between them. Germline lookup yields CDR1 LNHNV and CDR2 YYDKDF (reference sequence). The CDR3 nucleotides read TGTGCCACCAGCAGAGATGGGGAGACAGTGCAGTTCTTC. Protein: CATSRDGETVQFF.

This clone was counted only a few times. The chain links TRBV27 to TRBJ1-2; a weak D match, TRBD1 (6 bases). From germline, CDR1 is MNHEY and CDR2 SMNVEV (reference sequence). CDR3 length equals 13 residues. The V gene lost 2 bases and the J gene lost 3 bases, with 7 bases spanning the gap. The CDR3 DNA reads as TGTGCCAGCAGTTTACAGGGGTACTATGGCTACACCTTC. This sequence encodes CASSLQGYYGYTF.

This clone has a handful of counts. This rearrangement joins TRBV7-6 to TRBJ2-1, with a possible D match to TRBD1 (5 bases). The CDR3 runs to 15 residues. Trimming removed 1 base from V and 0 bases from J, with 7 bases in between. Germline CDR1 and CDR2: SGHVS and FNYEAQ. CDR3 nucleotide sequence: TGTGCCAGCAGCTTAGGGACACTCTCCTACAATGAGCAGTTCTTC. Its translation: CASSLGTLSYNEQFF.

This chain links TRBV27 with TRBJ2-1; D is undetermined. The CDR3 contains 14 residues. Trimming left V 3 bases short and J 2 bases short, with 8 bases between. The germline gives CDR1 MNHEY, CDR2 SMNVEV (reference sequence). The CDR3: CASSLVGPYNEQFF. In DNA, the CDR3 is TGTGCCAGCAGTTTGGTAGGGCCCTACAATGAGCAGTTCTTC.